The sequence of this T cell receptor beta chain was determined in a study of blood T cell repertoires in COVID-19 (dated by TCRdb to 2020 to 2021). Background on the whole study: Samples covering the acute and convalescent phases of COVID-19 were provided by collaborators in the United States, Italy and Spain. The prospective study material was composed of cDNA or gDNA derived from T cells, B-cell-depleted T cells, or PBMCs. Deeply sampled blood TCRbeta repertoires from subjects exposed to, actively infected with, or recovered from COVID-19 were included in the dataset. A freely available public database, intended as a resource for researchers studying the immune response to SARS-CoV-2, is where the repertoires were released. Samples came from the ongoing ImmuneRACE study (first 160 participants) plus 1,254 subjects from 6 global collaborators. Nearly every sample came with metadata listing a de-identified subject ID, COVID-19 status, age in years and sex. HLA class I and class II types, where available, came from metadata supplied by the sample provider rather than from assay-based typing.

TCRbeta CDR3 regions were amplified from genomic DNA using the immunoSEQ Assay, a bias-controlled multiplex PCR. Turning to the authors' computational methods: Nucleated cell counts per sample were estimated from amplification of reference gene primers within the assay. To quantify the absolute abundance of each unique TCRbeta CDR3 rearrangement, sequence reads were collapsed and filtered. For each sample, productive Simpson clonality was calculated by taking the square root of Simpson's diversity index across productive rearrangements. TCRdb took this table from immuneACCESS and kept in-frame rearrangements with V and J called. Such tables lack part of the clones; where checked against another copy, unresolved V genes explain under half of the gap, and the rest is unexplained. V and J calls and clone size are given by that table; D and trimming were obtained from the DNA. The sample table holds under 65,000 clones, of which about 73% were seen once. Of the sample, about 14% is held by the ten largest clones.

Each collaborating institution followed its own protocols to collect whole blood in K2EDTA tubes. For TCRbeta analysis, collaborator samples were shipped as frozen whole blood, as isolated PBMCs, or as DNA extracted from either sample type. About this clone itself: The antigen this receptor binds is unknown. No much larger clonotype is one base removed from it; base qualities were not supplied.

Summary of the overall study and its limitations: How much clinical and demographic metadata was included differed by source and by participant, and the metadata was provided uncurated.

Including the terminal cysteine and phenylalanine, the CDR3 comprises 12 residues. The only DNA kept is the CDR3, 36 bases in frame from the first base. V loses 5 bases of germline sequence and J loses 5 bases, and the interval between the two ends is 7 bases. The sequenced sample was peripheral blood. The rearrangement combines TRBV12-3 or TRBV12-4 with TRBJ1-5; no confident D gene assignment can be made. The receptor's source is a woman aged 70 to 79 with acute or convalescent COVID-19. In nucleotide form, the sequence is TGTGCCAGCAGTCTACTGTATCAGCCCCAGCATTTT. Its amino acids are CASSLLYQPQHF.